These 22 T cell receptor beta chains were all obtained from the same sample, sequenced in a study of human T cells and chemical hapten exposure. The time point is: patch test 2, 6 weeks after DPC sensitization. Treatment: therapeutic diphenylcyclopropenone sensitization with weekly scalp DPC. MiXCR, run by TCRdb on the RACE reads, gives a single entry per CDR3 protein. The sample shows a few hundred thousand distinct CDR3 sequences, nearly 6.5% of them seen only once. Here the sequenced sample was whole blood, taken in connection with sensitization to the hapten diphenylcyclopropenone (DPC). The source is a woman under 30 with alopecia areata. Some clones in this sample may be carry-over from other donors' samples.

This sequence joins TRBV29-1 and TRBJ2-6, with 10 bases lining up with TRBD1. V shed 6 bases and J 0 bases; nucleotides not matched to a gene: 5. Germline V gives CDR1 SQVTM, CDR2 ANQGSEA. The CDR3 consists of 16 residues. The CDR3 protein is CSVRDRGDSGANVLTF. DNA of the CDR3: TGCAGCGTCCGGGACAGGGGTGACTCTGGGGCCAACGTCCTGACTTTC.

This clonotype has ten or more counts. The chain joins TRBV20-1 to TRBJ1-2; D uncertain. V lost 0 bases to trimming and J lost 6 bases, with 17 bases between them. This CDR3 has 15 residues. The germline CDR1 and CDR2 sequences are DFQATT and SNEGSKA (reference sequence). The CDR3 loop is CSARDPAGENDGYTF. The CDR3 bases are TGCAGTGCTAGAGATCCCGCCGGGGAAAACGATGGCTACACCTTC.

This clonotype was picked up many times. The chain recombines TRBV6-5 with TRBJ1-1, with D perhaps matching TRBD1 (6 bases). Germline CDR1 MNHEY, CDR2 SVGAGI. V was cut by 4 bases and J by 6 bases, with 18 bases left in between. The CDR3 covers 15 residues. The CDR3 here is CASSSSWGREAEAFF. CDR3 bases: TGTGCCAGCAGTTCTAGTTGGGGGCGGGAGGCTGAAGCTTTCTTT.

This clonotype was recorded many times. The V and J genes are TRBV5-1 and TRBJ1-1; D is possibly TRBD1 (5 bases). Trimming took off 7 bases at V and 4 bases at J, with 17 bases between the two ends. From germline, CDR1 is SGHRS and CDR2 YFSETQ. The CDR3 runs to 14 residues. The CDR3: CASAQILGGTEAFF. The CDR3 coding sequence is TGCGCCAGCGCACAGATATTGGGGGGCACTGAAGCTTTCTTT.

This clonotype occurred a few times. This chain links TRBV15 with TRBJ2-1; 8 positions match TRBD1. V dropped 1 base and J dropped 6; count of bases not matched to a gene: 5. The CDR3 is 15 residues long. Looked up from germline, CDR1 is LNHNV and CDR2 is YYDKDF (reference sequence). This CDR3 is CATSRGQGAINEQFF. The CDR3 DNA is TGTGCCACCAGCAGAGGCCAGGGGGCCATCAATGAGCAGTTCTTC. Full variable domain (rest looked up from reference TRBV15 and TRBJ2-1): DAMVIQNPRYQVTQFGKPVTLSCSQTLNHNVMYWYQQKSSQAPKLLFHYYDKDFNNEADTPDNFQSRRPNTSFCFLDIRSPGLGDTAMYLCATSRGQGAINEQFFGPGTRLTVL.

This clonotype showed up just a few times. The gene calls are TRBV29-1 and TRBJ2-1; D uncertain. The CDR3 is 10 amino acids. Germline CDR1 SQVTM, CDR2 ANQGSEA. V shed 4 bases and J shed 5 bases, with 3 bases lying between them. The CDR3 here is CSVGNNEQFF. CDR3 DNA: TGCAGCGTTGGAAACAATGAGCAGTTCTTC.

This clonotype has ten or more counts. The chain combines TRBV5-4 with TRBJ1-2, with TRBD1 as a possible D gene (6 bases). This CDR3 contains 13 residues. Trimming left V 0 bases short and J 6 bases short, with 9 bases between. Germline CDR1 is SGHNT and CDR2 is YYREEE (reference sequence). As DNA, the CDR3 is TGTGCCAGCAGCTTGGACAGGGATAATGGCTACACCTTC. This codes for CASSLDRDNGYTF.

This clonotype was counted ten times or more. The J gene is TRBJ1-1, the V gene TRBV29-1, with D perhaps TRBD1 (5 bases). In germline, CDR1 is SQVTM, CDR2 ANQGSEA. Trimming stripped 5 bases from V and 1 base from J, with 11 bases between. This CDR3 is 13 amino acids long. As DNA, the CDR3 is TGCAGCGTTCGGGGGTGGGAGAACACTGAAGCTTTCTTT. It specifies CSVRGWENTEAFF.

This clonotype was recorded many times. The V and J genes are TRBV28 and TRBJ2-7; TRBD1 matches 8 bases. The germline gives CDR1 MDHEN, CDR2 SYDVKM. The V gene end was trimmed by 4 bases and the J gene end by 4 bases; junction bases not matched to a gene: 9. The CDR3 has 15 residues. The CDR3 bases are TGTGCCAGCAGTTCAAGGACAGGGTTGAGTTACGAGCAGTACTTC. Its translation is CASSSRTGLSYEQYF.

This clonotype was found many times. The chain employs TRBV5-6 and TRBJ2-3, with 8 bases matching TRBD1. CDR1 and CDR2 from the germline V gene are SGHDT and YYEEEE. Trimming took 5 bases from V and 5 from J; bases not matched to a gene: 10. The CDR3 has 15 residues. The CDR3 region has the DNA TGTGCCAGCAGGGAAACGACAGGGGACAGAGATACGCAGTATTTT. The encoded protein is CASRETTGDRDTQYF. Full variable domain (outside the CDR3, taken from reference TRBV5-6 and TRBJ2-3): DAGVTQSPTHLIKTRGQQVTLRCSPKSGHDTVSWYQQALGQGPQFIFQYYEEEERQRGNFPDRFSGHQFPNYSSELNVNALLLGDSALYLCASRETTGDRDTQYFGPGTRLTVL.

This clonotype was detected many times. The chain has TRBV7-2 and TRBJ2-6; no firm D call. This CDR3 contains 15 residues. V was trimmed by 1 base and J by 2 bases, leaving 6 bases between them. CDR1 is SGHTA and CDR2 is FQGNSA in the germline V gene. The CDR3 DNA reads as TGTGCCAGCAGCTTAGGGGGAACTGGGGCCAACGTCCTGACTTTC. It yields the protein CASSLGGTGANVLTF.

This clonotype came up many times. J is TRBJ1-1 and V is TRBV12-5; possible D gene TRBD1, 5 bases. The CDR3 spans 12 residues. From germline, CDR1 is LGHNT and CDR2 FRNRAP. V was trimmed by 3 bases and J by 7 bases, leaving 9 bases between them. The chain's CDR3 is CASGFDGGEAFF. Here the CDR3 DNA reads TGTGCTAGTGGTTTCGATGGGGGTGAAGCTTTCTTT. Based on the CDR3 plus reference TRBV12-5 and TRBJ1-1, the full variable domain is DARVTQTPRHKVTEMGQEVTMRCQPILGHNTVFWYRQTMMQGLELLAYFRNRAPLDDSGMPKDRFSAEMPDATLATLKIQPSEPRDSAVYFCASGFDGGEAFFGQGTRLTVV.

This clonotype has only a few counts. V and J are TRBV28 and TRBJ1-1; D ambiguous. CDR3 size: 13 residues. The V and J ends lost 10 bases and 0 bases respectively, with 12 bases between them. Germline V gives CDR1 MDHEN, CDR2 SYDVKM. The CDR3 region has the DNA TGTGCCACCGCAGTGTCGGTGAACACTGAAGCTTTCTTT. Protein: CATAVSVNTEAFF.

The sample holds a few counts of this clonotype. The chain carries TRBV27 and TRBJ2-4, with unresolved D. The CDR3 loop spans 11 amino acids. V lost 7 bases, J lost 3 bases, and 4 bases lay in between. CDR1 and CDR2 (germline): MNHEY, SMNVEV (reference sequence). The CDR3 loop reads CASTLKNIQYF. CDR3 coding DNA: TGTGCCAGCACCCTCAAAAACATTCAGTACTTC.

This clonotype was picked up many times. The gene calls are TRBV7-2 and TRBJ1-6, with D possibly TRBD1 on 5 matching bases. Germline V gene lookup returns CDR1 SGHTA and CDR2 FQGNSA. V lost 10 bases, J lost 4 bases, and 14 bases lay in between. This CDR3 is 14 amino acids long. This chain's CDR3 is CATRDGGYNSPLHF. The CDR3 DNA reads TGTGCCACCCGGGACGGAGGGTATAATTCACCCCTCCACTTT.

This clonotype was counted ten times or more. This chain connects TRBV6-5 to TRBJ1-1; D unclear. V was pared by 6 bases and J by 5 bases, with 10 bases between. CDR3 length equals 12 residues. Germline V CDR1 and CDR2: MNHEY, SVGAGI. This CDR3 is CASSEGLTEAFF. The CDR3 bases are TGTGCCAGCAGCGAGGGATTGACTGAAGCTTTCTTT.

This chain links TRBV7-2 with TRBJ2-3, with TRBD1 matching over 11 bases. The ends lost 5 bases at V and 4 bases at J; junction bases unmatched: 8. The CDR3 is made up of 16 amino acids. Germline assignment: CDR1 SGHTA and CDR2 FQGNSA. The DNA of the CDR3 is TGTGCCAGCAGCGCGCCCAGGACAGGGGGCTCAGATACGCAGTATTTT. This gives the protein CASSAPRTGGSDTQYF.

The chain joins TRBV7-2 to TRBJ2-4; tentative D call: TRBD2 (6 bases). Germline CDR1 is SGHTA and CDR2 is FQGNSA. This CDR3 comprises 19 residues. V lost 1 base and J lost 0, with 19 bases in between. The CDR3 nucleotides read TGTGCCAGCAGCTTAGGGGCAGGGAGGATCCGACTAGCCAAAAACATTCAGTACTTC. Translation gives CASSLGAGRIRLAKNIQYF.

This clonotype was detected ten times or more. The CDR3: CASSLGQGRNQPQHF. The CDR3 nucleotides are TGTGCCAGCAGCTTGGGACAGGGCCGCAATCAGCCCCAGCATTTT. This chain uses TRBV6-1 with TRBJ1-5; the match to TRBD1 covers 9 bases. The V gene end was trimmed by 6 bases and the J gene end by 2 bases; junction bases not matched to a gene: 5. The CDR3 spans 15 residues. From germline, CDR1 is MNHNS and CDR2 SASEGT.

This clonotype was seen many times. CDR3 nucleotide sequence: TGTGCCAGCAGCCCTCCGGGACAGGGGGGAACTGAAGCTTTCTTT. Translation gives CASSPPGQGGTEAFF. This chain uses TRBV6-6 with TRBJ1-1; 11 nucleotides agree with TRBD1. V was pared by 6 bases and J by 5 bases, with 8 bases of the junction left unmatched. The CDR3 has 15 residues. The germline gives CDR1 MNHNY, CDR2 SVGAGI (reference sequence).

This clonotype occurred a few times. The chain joins TRBV29-1 to TRBJ2-4; possibly TRBD1 or TRBD2 for D (5 bases each). Germline-derived CDR1 and CDR2 are SQVTM and ANQGSEA. With 7 bases removed from V and 7 bases from J, the gap between germline ends came to 14 bases. The CDR3 totals 12 residues. The chain's CDR3 is CSAGTNRNIQYF. As DNA, the CDR3 is TGCAGCGCTGGGACCAACAGGAACATTCAGTACTTC.

A remark on this clonotype: The junction departs from the called germline gene at one end, perhaps through a read error. The CDR3 coding sequence is TGTGCTAGCAGCTTAGGGGGGGTTACCCCCCCGCCCACTGAAGCTTTCTTT. Translated, it gives CASSLGGVTPPPTEAFF. This chain uses TRBV7-7 with TRBJ1-1, with D tentatively TRBD1 (6 bases). This CDR3 is 17 amino acids long. CDR1 is SSHAT, CDR2 FNYEAQ, per germline (reference sequence).